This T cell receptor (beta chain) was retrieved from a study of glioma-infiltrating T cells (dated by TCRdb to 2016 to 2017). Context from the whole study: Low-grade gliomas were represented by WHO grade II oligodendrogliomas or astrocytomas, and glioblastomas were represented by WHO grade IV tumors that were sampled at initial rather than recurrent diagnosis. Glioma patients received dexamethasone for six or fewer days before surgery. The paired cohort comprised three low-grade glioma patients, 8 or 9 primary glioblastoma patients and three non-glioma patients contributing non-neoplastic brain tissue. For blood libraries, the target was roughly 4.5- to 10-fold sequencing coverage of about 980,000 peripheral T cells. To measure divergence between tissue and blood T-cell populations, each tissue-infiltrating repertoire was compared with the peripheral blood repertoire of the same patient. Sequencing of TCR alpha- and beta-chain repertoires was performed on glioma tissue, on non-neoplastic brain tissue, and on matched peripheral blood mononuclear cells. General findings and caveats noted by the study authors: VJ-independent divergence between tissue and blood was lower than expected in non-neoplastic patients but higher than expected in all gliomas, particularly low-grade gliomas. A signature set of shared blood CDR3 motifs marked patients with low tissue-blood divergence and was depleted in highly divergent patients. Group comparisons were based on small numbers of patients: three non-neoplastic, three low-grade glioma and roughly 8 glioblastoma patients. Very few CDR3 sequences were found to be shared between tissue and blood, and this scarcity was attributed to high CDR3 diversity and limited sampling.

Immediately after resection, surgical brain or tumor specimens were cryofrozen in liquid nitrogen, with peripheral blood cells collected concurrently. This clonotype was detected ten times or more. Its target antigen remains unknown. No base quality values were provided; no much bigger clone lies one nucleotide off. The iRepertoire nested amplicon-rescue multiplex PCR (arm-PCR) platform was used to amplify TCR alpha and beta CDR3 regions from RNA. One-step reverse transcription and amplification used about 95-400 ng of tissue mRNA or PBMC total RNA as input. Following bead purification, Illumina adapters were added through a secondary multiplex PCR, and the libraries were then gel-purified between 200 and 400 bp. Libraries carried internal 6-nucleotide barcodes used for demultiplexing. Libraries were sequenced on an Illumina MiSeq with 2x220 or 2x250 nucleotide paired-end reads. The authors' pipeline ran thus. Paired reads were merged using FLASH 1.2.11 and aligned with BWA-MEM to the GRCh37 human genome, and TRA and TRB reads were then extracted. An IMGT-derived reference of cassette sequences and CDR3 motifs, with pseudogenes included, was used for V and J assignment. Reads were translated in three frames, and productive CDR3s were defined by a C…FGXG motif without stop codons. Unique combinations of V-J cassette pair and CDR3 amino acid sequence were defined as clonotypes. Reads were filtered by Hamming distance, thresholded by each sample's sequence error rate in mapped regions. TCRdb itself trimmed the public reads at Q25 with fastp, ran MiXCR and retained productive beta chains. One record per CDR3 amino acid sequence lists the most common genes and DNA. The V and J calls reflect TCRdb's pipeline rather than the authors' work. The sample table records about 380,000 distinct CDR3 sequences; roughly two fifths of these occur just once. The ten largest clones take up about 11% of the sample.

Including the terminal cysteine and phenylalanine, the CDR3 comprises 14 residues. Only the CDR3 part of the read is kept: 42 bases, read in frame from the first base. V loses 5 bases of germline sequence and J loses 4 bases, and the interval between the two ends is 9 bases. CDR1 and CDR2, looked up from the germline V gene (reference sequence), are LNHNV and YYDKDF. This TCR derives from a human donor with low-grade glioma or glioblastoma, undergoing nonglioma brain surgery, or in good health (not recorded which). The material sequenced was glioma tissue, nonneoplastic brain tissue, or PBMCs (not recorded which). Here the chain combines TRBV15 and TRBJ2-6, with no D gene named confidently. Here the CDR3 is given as CATSFGSGANVLTF. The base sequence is TGTGCCACCAGCTTTGGGTCGGGGGCCAACGTCCTGACTTTC.